A single sample is the source of the 5 T cell receptor beta chains below, sequenced in a study of cytomegalovirus exposure and HLA in healthy donors. With 60 Vbeta and 13 Jbeta primers, the PCR was carried out. Sequencing used immunoSEQ multiplex PCR; TCRdb keeps in-frame clones, though not all of them. The sample lists about 170,000 clones, about 80% seen once, with approximately 1.6% in the top ten. Sequencing used PBMCs. These TCRs come from a girl aged 5 to 17 in good health and CMV-seropositive.

The chain couples TRBV6-1 to TRBJ2-3; D is unclear. In germline, CDR1 is MNHNS, CDR2 SASEGT. The CDR3 runs to 14 residues. V lost 4 bases and J lost 1, with 9 bases in between. CDR3 sequence reads: CASSGDSGTDTQYF. The CDR3, as DNA: TGTGCCAGCAGTGGCGACTCGGGCACAGATACGCAGTATTTT.

This sequence joins TRBV11-2 and TRBJ2-7; 11 nucleotides align to TRBD2. The J segment lost 2 bases and the V segment lost 5 bases, leaving 8 bases of the junction unmatched. This CDR3 is 16 amino acids long. Germline lookup yields CDR1 SGHAT and CDR2 FQNNGV. CDR3 DNA: TGTGCCAGCAGCCTCGGGACTAGCGGCCTCACCTACGAGCAGTACTTC. It yields the protein CASSLGTSGLTYEQYF.

The V and J genes are TRBV30 and TRBJ1-2, with 8 bases identical to TRBD1. Germline CDR1 reads GTSNPN; CDR2 reads SVGIG (reference sequence). V dropped 5 bases and J dropped 0; count of bases not matched to a gene: 5. CDR3 size: 14 residues. CDR3 sequence: CAWVTGGTNYGYTF. The CDR3 DNA reads TGTGCCTGGGTAACAGGGGGGACTAACTATGGCTACACCTTC.

This chain connects TRBV27 to TRBJ2-3; 9 nucleotides line up with TRBD1. There are 17 residues in the CDR3. The germline V gene encodes CDR1 MNHEY and CDR2 SMNVEV (reference sequence). V shed 0 bases, J shed 3 bases, and the junction held 7 bases outside the gene matches. The chain's CDR3 is CASSLSKTGQGTDTQYF. The DNA of the CDR3 is TGTGCCAGCAGTTTATCGAAAACCGGACAGGGGACAGATACGCAGTATTTT.

V usage is TRBV7-6 and J usage is TRBJ1-1; the D is unclear. V was trimmed by 2 bases and J by 4 bases, leaving 8 bases between them. The germline V gene encodes CDR1 SGHVS and CDR2 FNYEAQ. The CDR3 spans 13 residues. The CDR3 loop reads CASSLRGGTEAFF. CDR3 DNA sequence: TGTGCCAGCAGCTTACGGGGAGGCACTGAAGCTTTCTTT.